Listed below are T cell receptor beta chains from one sample, sequenced in a study of blood T cells in healthy people across ages. TCRdb passed the 5' RACE reads through MiXCR, listing each CDR3 protein once. Here the sample spans about 1,600,000 distinct CDR3 sequences, around two fifths being singletons. Sequencing used blood. Receptors were obtained from a woman younger than 35 in good health. Both conserved end residues are part of each CDR3. A D gene is named only where the DNA matches it firmly. Some rows mark clone size as missing; the rest say once, few, many or name a class of expanded clone.

j_call v_call clone_size d_call cdr3_nt cdr3_aa
TRBJ2-7 TRBV5-1 - TRBD1 TGCGCCAGCAGCGGGGGACAGGGCGGGGTGTACGAGCAGTACTTC CASSGGQGGVYEQYF
TRBJ2-2 TRBV6-2/TRBV6-3 - - TGTGCCAGCAGTTTGGTAGGGCAGGACACCGGGGAGCTGTTTTTT CASSLVGQDTGELFF
TRBJ1-2 TRBV15 - - TGTGCCACCAGCAGAGACGCGGCGATATCTAACTATGGCTACACCTTC CATSRDAAISNYGYTF
TRBJ1-6 TRBV6-2/TRBV6-3 - - TGTGCCACCGCGCTGGGACCCTATAATTCACCCCTCCACTTT CATALGPYNSPLHF
TRBJ2-3 TRBV5-1 few - TGCGCCAGCAGCTTTTCAAGGGCAGATGTGGATACGCAGTATTTT CASSFSRADVDTQYF
TRBJ2-3 TRBV5-1 - - TGCGCCAGCAGCTTGGTTGCGGGGTACACAGATACGCAGTATTTT CASSLVAGYTDTQYF
TRBJ1-5 TRBV5-6 - - TGTGCCAGCAGCTTGGGACAGATTCAGCCCCAGCATTTT CASSLGQIQPQHF
TRBJ1-5 TRBV7-8 once - TGTGCCAGCAGCTTAGTAAGGGGCCCCGTGGAGCCCCAGCATTTT CASSLVRGPVEPQHF
TRBJ2-3 TRBV28 - - TGTGCCAGCAGCTACGACAGGCCACGCACAGATACGCAGTATTTT CASSYDRPRTDTQYF
TRBJ1-2 TRBV28 - - TGTGCCAGCAGTGCCCGACTCGGCTACACCTTC CASSARLGYTF
TRBJ1-1 TRBV29-1 once - TGCAGCGTGGCTAGATGGGCCAATAACAATAACACTGAAGCTTTCTTT CSVARWANNNNTEAFF